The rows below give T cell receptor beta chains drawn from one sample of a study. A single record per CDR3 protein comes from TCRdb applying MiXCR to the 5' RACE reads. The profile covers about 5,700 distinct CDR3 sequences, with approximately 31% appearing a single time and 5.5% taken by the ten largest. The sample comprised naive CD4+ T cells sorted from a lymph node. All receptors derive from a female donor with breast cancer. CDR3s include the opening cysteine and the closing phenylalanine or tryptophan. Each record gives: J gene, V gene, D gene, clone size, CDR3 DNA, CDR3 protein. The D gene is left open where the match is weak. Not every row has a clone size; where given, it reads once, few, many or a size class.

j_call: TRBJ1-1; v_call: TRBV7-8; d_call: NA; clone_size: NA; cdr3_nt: TGTGCCAGCAGCTTAAATGAGGGGTTGACTGAAGCTTTCTTT; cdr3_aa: CASSLNEGLTEAFF
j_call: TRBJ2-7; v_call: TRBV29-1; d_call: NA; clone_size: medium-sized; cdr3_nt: TGCAGCGTTGAAAAGGGTTCGGCAAACTCCTACGAGCAGTACTTC; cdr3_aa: CSVEKGSANSYEQYF
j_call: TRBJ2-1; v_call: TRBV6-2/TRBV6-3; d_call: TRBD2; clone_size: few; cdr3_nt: TGTGCCAGCACCGCGGGAACTAGCGGGAGTAGGTACAATGAGCAGTTCTTC; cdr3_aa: CASTAGTSGSRYNEQFF
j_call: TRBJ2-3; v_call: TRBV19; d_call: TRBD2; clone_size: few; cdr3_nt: TGTGCCAGTAGGAGCAGCGGGACTACAGATACGCAGTATTTT; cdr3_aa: CASRSSGTTDTQYF
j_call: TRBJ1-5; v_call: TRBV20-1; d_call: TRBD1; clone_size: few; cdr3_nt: TGCAGTGCTAGAATTACAGGGGTTGGCAATCAGCCCCAGCATTTT; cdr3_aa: CSARITGVGNQPQHF
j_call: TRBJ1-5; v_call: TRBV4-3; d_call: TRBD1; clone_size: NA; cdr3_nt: TGCGCCAGCAGCCAAGAACAGGGGGGTCAGCCCCAGCATTTT; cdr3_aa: CASSQEQGGQPQHF
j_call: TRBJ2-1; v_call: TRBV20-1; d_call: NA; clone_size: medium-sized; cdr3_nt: TGCAGTGCTAGATACAGTTACAATGAGCAGTTCTTC; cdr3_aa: CSARYSYNEQFF
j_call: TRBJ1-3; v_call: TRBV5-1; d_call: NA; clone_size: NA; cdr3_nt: TGCGCCAGCAGCTTTCAAGGGGCGGGAAACACCATATATTTT; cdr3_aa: CASSFQGAGNTIYF
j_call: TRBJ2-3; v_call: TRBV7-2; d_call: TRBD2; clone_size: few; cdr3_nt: TGTGCCAGCAGCTTAATCGCCGGGACTAGCACAGCGGATACGCAGTATTTT; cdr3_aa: CASSLIAGTSTADTQYF
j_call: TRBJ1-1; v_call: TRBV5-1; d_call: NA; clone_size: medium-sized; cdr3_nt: TGCGCCAGCACAACAGGGTTGAACACTGAAGCTTTCTTT; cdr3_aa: CASTTGLNTEAFF
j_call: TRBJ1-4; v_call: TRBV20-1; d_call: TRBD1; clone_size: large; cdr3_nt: TGCAGTGCCCGTGCGGTCTTCGGGACAGGTTTTGAAAAACTGTTTTTT; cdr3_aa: CSARAVFGTGFEKLFF
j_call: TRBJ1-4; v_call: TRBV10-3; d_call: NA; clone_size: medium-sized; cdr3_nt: TGTGCCATCAGGGGTGGATCAACTAATGAAAAACTGTTTTTT; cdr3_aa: CAIRGGSTNEKLFF
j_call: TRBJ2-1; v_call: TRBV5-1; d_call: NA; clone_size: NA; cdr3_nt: TGCGCCGGCAGCTTGGGCGGACAGCACTCCTACAATGAGCAGTTCTTC; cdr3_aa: CAGSLGGQHSYNEQFF
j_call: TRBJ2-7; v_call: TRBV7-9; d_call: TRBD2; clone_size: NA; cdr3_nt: TGTGCCAGCAGCGGTCGAGCGGGACCTAACTACGAGCAGTACTTC; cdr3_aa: CASSGRAGPNYEQYF
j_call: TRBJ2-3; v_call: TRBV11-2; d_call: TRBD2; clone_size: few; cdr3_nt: TGTGCCAGCAGCCGAAGACTAGCGGCTAGCACAGATACGCAGTATTTT; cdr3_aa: CASSRRLAASTDTQYF
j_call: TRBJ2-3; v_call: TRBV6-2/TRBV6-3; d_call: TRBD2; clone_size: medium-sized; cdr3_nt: TGTGCCAGCAATCAAGCGGGAGGGCGGAAAGATACGCAGTATTTT; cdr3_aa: CASNQAGGRKDTQYF
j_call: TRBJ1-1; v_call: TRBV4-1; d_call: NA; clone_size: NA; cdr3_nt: TGCGCCAGCAGCCTCCGATCGAATCCCCCTCAAGCTTTCTTT; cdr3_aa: CASSLRSNPPQAFF
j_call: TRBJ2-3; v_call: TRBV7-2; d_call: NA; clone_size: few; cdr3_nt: TGTGCCAGCAGCTTAGCCTACCAGAGCACAGATACGCAGTATTTT; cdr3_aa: CASSLAYQSTDTQYF
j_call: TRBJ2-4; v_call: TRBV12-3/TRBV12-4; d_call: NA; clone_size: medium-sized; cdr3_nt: TGTGCCAGCAACCCTCGGGGAGGAAACATTCAGTACTTC; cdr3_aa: CASNPRGGNIQYF
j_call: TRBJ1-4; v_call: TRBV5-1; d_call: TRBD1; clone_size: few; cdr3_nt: TGCGCCAGCAGCTTGACCAGGGGGAATGAAAAACTGTTTTTT; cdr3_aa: CASSLTRGNEKLFF
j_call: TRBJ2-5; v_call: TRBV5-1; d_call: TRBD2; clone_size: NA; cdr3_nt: TGCGCCGGCAGTCTGGGACTAGACGGGGAGACCCAGTACTTC; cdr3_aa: CAGSLGLDGETQYF
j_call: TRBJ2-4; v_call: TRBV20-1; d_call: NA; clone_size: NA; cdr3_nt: TGCAGTGCTAGAGATAGCCGGGGCTTAATGGGCATTCAGTACTTC; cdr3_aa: CSARDSRGLMGIQYF
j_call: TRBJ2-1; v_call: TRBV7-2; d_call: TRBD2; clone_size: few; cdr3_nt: TGTGCCAGCAGCTCCCTAGCGGGAGGGATTGGGGATGAGCAGTTCTTC; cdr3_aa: CASSSLAGGIGDEQFF
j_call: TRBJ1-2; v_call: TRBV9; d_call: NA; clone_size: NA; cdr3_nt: TGTGCCAGCAGCGTCACGGGGCTAAATGGCTACACCTTC; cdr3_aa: CASSVTGLNGYTF
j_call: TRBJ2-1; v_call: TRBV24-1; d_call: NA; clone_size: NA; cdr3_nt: TGTGCCACCAGTGATGATAGCGGTGGCAGGGGCAATGAGCAGTTCTTC; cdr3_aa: CATSDDSGGRGNEQFF
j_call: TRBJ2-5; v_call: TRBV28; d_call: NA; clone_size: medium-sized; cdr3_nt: TGTGCCAGCACCCCCGCCGGTCGAGGGGCTGGCGAAGAGACCCAGTACTTC; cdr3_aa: CASTPAGRGAGEETQYF
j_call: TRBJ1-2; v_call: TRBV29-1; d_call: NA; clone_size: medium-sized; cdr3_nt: TGCAGCGTTGAATCGCACGGGGGCTACACCTTC; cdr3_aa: CSVESHGGYTF
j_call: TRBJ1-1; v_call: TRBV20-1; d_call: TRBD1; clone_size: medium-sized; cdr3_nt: TGCAGTGCTACTAGACAGGGAGGCACTGAAGCTTTCTTT; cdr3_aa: CSATRQGGTEAFF
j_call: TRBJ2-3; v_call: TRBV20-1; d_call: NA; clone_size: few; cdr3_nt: TGCAGTGCTATCCGTGGGCGGGCGCAAACTGATACGCAGTATTTT; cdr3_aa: CSAIRGRAQTDTQYF
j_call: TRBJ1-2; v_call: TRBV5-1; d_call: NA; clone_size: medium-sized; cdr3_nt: TGCGCCAGCAGCTTGAGGGACGGTCATGTCTATGGCTACACCTTC; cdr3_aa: CASSLRDGHVYGYTF
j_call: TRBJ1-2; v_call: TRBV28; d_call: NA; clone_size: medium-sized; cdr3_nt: TGTGCCAGCAGTCCAGAGAGATCGGGGGGCTACACCTTC; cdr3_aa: CASSPERSGGYTF
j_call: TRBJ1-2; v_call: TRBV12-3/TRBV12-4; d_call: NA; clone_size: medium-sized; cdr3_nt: TGTGCCAGCAGTTTATGGGGGAGGCCTGTGGGCTACACCTTC; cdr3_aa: CASSLWGRPVGYTF
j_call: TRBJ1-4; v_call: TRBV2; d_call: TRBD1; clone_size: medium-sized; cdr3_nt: TGTGCCAGCAGTCCGGGACAGAATGAAAAACTGTTTTTT; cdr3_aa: CASSPGQNEKLFF
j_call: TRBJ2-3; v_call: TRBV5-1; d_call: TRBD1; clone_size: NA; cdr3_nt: TGCGCCAGCAGCTTGGCCTTAACCGGGACAGGAGATACGCAGTATTTT; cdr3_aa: CASSLALTGTGDTQYF
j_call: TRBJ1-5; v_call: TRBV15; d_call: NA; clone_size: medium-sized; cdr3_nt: TGTGCCACCAGCTTAGTTAGCAATCAGCCCCAGCATTTT; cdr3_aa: CATSLVSNQPQHF
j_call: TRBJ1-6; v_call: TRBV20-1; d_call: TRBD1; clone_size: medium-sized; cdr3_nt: TGCAGTGCTAGGCCGGGGACAGGGGGCATTCGCTCACCCCTCCACTTT; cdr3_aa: CSARPGTGGIRSPLHF
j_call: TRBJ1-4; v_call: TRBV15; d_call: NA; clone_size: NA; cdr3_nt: TGTGCCACCAGCAGAAGTGGATCCTATGAAAAACTGTCTTTT; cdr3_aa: CATSRSGSYEKLSF
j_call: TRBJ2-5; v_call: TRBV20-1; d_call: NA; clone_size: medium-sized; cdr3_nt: TGCAGTGCTAGAGAAGTCTATCCTGCCCAAGAGACCCAGTACTTC; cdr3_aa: CSAREVYPAQETQYF
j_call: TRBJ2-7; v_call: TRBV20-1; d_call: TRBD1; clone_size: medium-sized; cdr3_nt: TGCAGTGCTTACCGGGACAGGGTTTCCTACGAGCAGTACTTC; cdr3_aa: CSAYRDRVSYEQYF
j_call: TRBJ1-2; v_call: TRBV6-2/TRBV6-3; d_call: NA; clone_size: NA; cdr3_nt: TGTGCCAGCAGTTACCCCGACCGATTCTATGGCTACACCTTC; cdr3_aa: CASSYPDRFYGYTF
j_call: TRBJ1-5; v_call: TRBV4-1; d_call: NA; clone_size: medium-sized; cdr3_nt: TGCGCCAGCAGCCAAGTAGCGGGACAGCCCCAGCATTTT; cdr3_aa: CASSQVAGQPQHF
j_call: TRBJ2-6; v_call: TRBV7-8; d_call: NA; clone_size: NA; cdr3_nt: TGTGCCAGCAGCTTAACTGGGGCCAACGTCCTGACTTTC; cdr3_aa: CASSLTGANVLTF
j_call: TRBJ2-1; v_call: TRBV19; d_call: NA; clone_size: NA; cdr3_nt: TGTGCCAGTAAACGGGAGCAATCCTACAATGAGCAGTTCTTC; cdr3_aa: CASKREQSYNEQFF
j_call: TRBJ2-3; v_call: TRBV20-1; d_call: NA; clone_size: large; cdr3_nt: TGCAGTGCTAGGGACAATACACGCACAGATACGCAGTATTTT; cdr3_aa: CSARDNTRTDTQYF
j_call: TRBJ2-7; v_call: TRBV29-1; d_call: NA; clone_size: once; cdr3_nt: TGCAGCGGGAGCTCCTACGAGCAGTACTTC; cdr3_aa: CSGSSYEQYF
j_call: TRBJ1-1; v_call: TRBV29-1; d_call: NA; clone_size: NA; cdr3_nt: TGCAGCGTTGAGGTGAGGGAGAACACTGAAACTTCCTTT; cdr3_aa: CSVEVRENTETSF
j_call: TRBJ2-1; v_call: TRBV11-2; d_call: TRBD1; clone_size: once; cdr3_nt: TGTGCCAGCAGCCCGGTTCTGAGGGGGCCTGAGTTCTTC; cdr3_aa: CASSPVLRGPEFF
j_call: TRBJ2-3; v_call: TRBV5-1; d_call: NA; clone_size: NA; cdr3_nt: TGCGCCAGCAGCTTAGGGCGGGGGCAAATCACAGATACGCAGTATTTT; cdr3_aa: CASSLGRGQITDTQYF
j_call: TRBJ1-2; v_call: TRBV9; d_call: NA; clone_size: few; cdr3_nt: TGTGCCAGCAGCGCCTCGGGTACAGATGGCTACACCTTC; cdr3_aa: CASSASGTDGYTF
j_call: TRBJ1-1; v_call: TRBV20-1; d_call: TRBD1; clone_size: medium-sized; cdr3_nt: TGCAGTCCCGGACAGGGGGGTTCTCCGGACACTGAAGCTTTCTTT; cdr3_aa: CSPGQGGSPDTEAFF
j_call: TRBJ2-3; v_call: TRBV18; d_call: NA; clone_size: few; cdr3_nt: TGTGCCAGCTCACCTAGCGGTTGGGGCCAAGATACGCAGTATTTT; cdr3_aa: CASSPSGWGQDTQYF
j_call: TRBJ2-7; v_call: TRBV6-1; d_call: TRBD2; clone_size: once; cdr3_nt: TGTGCCAGCAGCCCCGGGTTGGGGACTACCTACGAGCAGTACTTC; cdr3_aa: CASSPGLGTTYEQYF
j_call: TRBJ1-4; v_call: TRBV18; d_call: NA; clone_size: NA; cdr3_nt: TGTGCCAGCTCACCAGGAAGCGAAAAACTGTTTTTT; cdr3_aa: CASSPGSEKLFF
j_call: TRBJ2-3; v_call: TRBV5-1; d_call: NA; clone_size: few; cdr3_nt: TGCGCCAGCGGCGAGCAAAGGGGACTCATGGGGGCAGATACGCAGTATTTT; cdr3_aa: CASGEQRGLMGADTQYF